A single TCR beta chain is shown here with its context. Its antigen remains undetermined. No qualities accompany the bases; no much larger clone lies one base away. These data belong to a study of cytomegalovirus exposure and HLA in healthy donors (dated by TCRdb to the late 2010s). A note on the overall study: According to an earlier analysis of a few hundred of the donors, about 179 million T cells yielded approximately 120 million unique TCR beta sequences and approximately 300 Gb of sequence data. An early release that covered more than 550 HLA-typed donors contained approximately 300 gigabases of sequencing data and roughly 84 million unique TCR sequences. The genetic ancestry cluster associated with self-reported Caucasian donors included 81% of the approximately 430 genotyped donors. The aim of the study was to test whether cataloging public T cell receptors could identify signatures of past pathogen exposure. The T cell repertoires of 700 or so subjects were profiled by immunosequencing and related to cytomegalovirus serostatus. In addition to the first cohort of roughly 700 subjects, a separate validation cohort of 120 different subjects was used. High-throughput TCR immunosequencing, statistical association of individual TCRs with disease status, and machine learning were combined to predict cytomegalovirus infection status. A later analysis re-analyzed previously published TCR beta repertoires from 600 to 850 donors and added high-resolution HLA genotyping to study TCR occurrence patterns. The later analysis used no new phenotypic data to find candidate immune exposures, relying instead on TCR beta sequences and their occurrence across donors. To decide whether each TCR beta V gene segment behaved as functional or pseudogenic, an earlier analysis of some 600 of the donors relied on high-throughput TCR beta sequencing. Donor age, sex, ethnicity and CMV serostatus were compiled together with the repertoire data. Genome-wide SNP genotypes for about three fifths of the roughly 700 donors were used in a later genetic analysis, which treated that subset as a discovery cohort. Every discovery cohort repertoire had been produced on one sequencing platform. HLA typing included class I and class II loci at four-digit resolution. Typing coverage differed by locus: A, B, C, DRB1 and DQB1 were typed in roughly 620-630 donors, DQA1 in about 500, DPA1 in 600 to 610, and DPB1 in roughly 450. Four or five DR-DQ haplotypes were handled as single units for association and clustering because linkage in the cohort was strong. On average, 235,054 unique TCR beta nucleotide sequences were sequenced per donor among some 420 genotyped donors of the cohort, with roughly a sixth of those sequences being non-productive.

The method was the immunoSEQ multiplex PCR assay. The multiplex PCR relied on a mix of 60 forward primers for TCR Vbeta segments and 13 reverse primers for TCR Jbeta segments. The CDR3 region of rearranged TCR beta genes was amplified from genomic DNA by a multiplex PCR assay. Amplified TCR beta libraries were sequenced as 87-base-pair reads on the Illumina HiSeq System. As for the original processing: A later analysis counted about 82 million unique TCR beta chains across the 700 or so repertoires, and some 11 million of these chains were shared by at least two donors. Raw reads were error-corrected and collapsed into unique sequences with a nearest-neighbor algorithm that merged closely related sequences to remove PCR and sequencing errors. CDR3 sequences were aligned to IMGT reference sequences to assign V, D and J gene segments. Each retained sequence needed at least a six-nucleotide match to both a V gene segment and a J gene segment. Rearrangements were classified as productive when the CDR3 lacked stop codons and remained in frame with V and J, and all other rearrangements were classified as non-productive. Following IMGT convention, CDR3 was defined as the stretch from the second conserved V-encoded cysteine up to the conserved J-encoded phenylalanine. The earlier analysis of 587 of the donors excluded sequences that lacked an unambiguous match to a single V gene segment. In an earlier analysis of 450 to 750 of the donors, a V segment was called functional when productive rearrangements were above 56.7%, and segregating when the standard deviation between donors exceeded 5%. A statistical classification framework was built for diagnosing cytomegalovirus status from the catalog of TCR beta chain sequences. A later analysis assigned V and J genes by comparing TCR nucleotide sequences with IMGT/GENE-DB human TR gene sequences. The TCRdist pipeline was used in a later analysis to assign CDR3 sequences and most-parsimonious VDJ recombination scenarios. In a later analysis, each TCR beta chain was defined by its CDR3 amino acid sequence together with its V-gene family, and reads without a unique V-gene family were excluded. A later analysis removed over 500 highly shared, low-generation-probability nucleotide sequences to deal with suspected cross-contamination and a sequencing artifact. In a later analysis, a clonal expansion index for each public chain was calculated from normalized within-repertoire ranks of inferred template counts. A later analysis computed generation probabilities with a VDJ recombination model fitted to out-of-frame rearrangements, and checked the results against IGoR. A later analysis scored TCR-TCR, TCR-HLA and TCR-CMV co-occurrence with hypergeometric tests, applying a repertoire-size bias correction to TCR pairs. A later analysis estimated false discovery rates by permuting HLA or CMV assignments 20 times. In a later analysis, co-occurring TCRs were grouped using DBSCAN, and TCRdist sequence similarity was added for clustering within HLA-allele-positive subsets. For co-occurrence clustering, repertoires with fewer than 30,000 or more than 120,000 public chains were excluded, along with roughly 5 repertoires with anomalous nucleotide sharing. The table comes from immuneACCESS by way of TCRdb, which keeps in-frame sequences with V and J called. Part of the clones is missing from these tables; in studies checked, under half for an unresolved V gene and the rest for unknown reasons. Clonal size and the V and J genes are those of that table, whereas D and trimming came from the DNA. Counted in this sample were 180,000 or so clones; approximately 83% of them appeared once. The ten largest make up about 10% of the sample.

The cohort was made up of roughly 670 healthy bone marrow donors. Cohort members were all nominally healthy when sampled, although unrecorded immune exposures were likely present. The donor was CMV seropositive and was included in the group of some 290 seropositive cohort members. A peripheral blood sample was provided by each donor, and peripheral blood mononuclear cells were used for TCR beta sequencing. Genomic DNA was extracted from the blood cell samples with the Qiagen DNeasy Blood Extraction Kit. Points the paper makes about the study in general: In both the original and validation cohorts, the classifier was reported to diagnose cytomegalovirus status with high specificity and sensitivity. A further reported finding was that TCR beta sequences accurately predicted the HLA-A and HLA-B alleles for most subjects in the first cohort. The earlier analysis of some 540 of the donors excluded seventeen rarely observed V segments, including chromosome 9 orphons, because counts were too low. Assigning TCR associations to individual alleles was difficult when HLA alleles, especially DR and DQ, strongly co-occurred. A later analysis reported that several top co-occurrence clusters appeared linked to parvovirus B19, influenza, CMV and Epstein-Barr virus. In an earlier analysis of some 640 of the donors, most TCR beta V segments were observed in productive rearrangements about 90% or about 30% of the time, broadly matching IMGT annotations. In a later genetic analysis, a missense DCLRE1C variant was associated with V-gene and J-gene trimming of TCR beta chains, and the association was replicated in an independent cohort. For the cohort, immune exposure information was limited to CMV serostatus. In a later analysis, 16,951 TCR beta sequences were associated with specific HLA alleles at a false discovery rate of 0.05. The authors suggested that the approach could potentially be generalized to other disease states and immunological phenotypes. Because HLA typing was unavailable for some donors at each locus, only the typed subset was used in association tests. In this cohort, only TCR beta chains were sequenced, and detectable features were limited by the absence of alpha or paired-chain data. According to a later genetic analysis, donors in an Asian-associated ancestry cluster had fewer N-insertions in productive TCRs than the approximately 700-donor mean. Across donors, most TCR sequences were observed very rarely, whereas some public TCRs were present in many individuals. Some IMGT-functional V segments, including TRBV6-2 and TRBV6-3, could not be distinguished by the 87-base-pair reads and were therefore excluded. Presence/absence analyses assumed roughly uniform sequencing depth across donors, an assumption that may not hold. A total of about 150 TCR beta chains were listed by the study as associated with cytomegalovirus. According to a later analysis, most CMV-associated TCR beta chains appeared to be HLA-restricted, and the HLA associations seemed to be driven largely by CMV exposure. Linkage disequilibrium might explain the correlated functional status among segregating V segments, but an unknown experimental factor could not be ruled out. In a later analysis, the rate of TCR association differed among HLA loci, with DRB1 alleles having the most associated TCRs and HLA-C alleles having the fewest. A later analysis found that HLA-associated TCR beta chains were more clonally expanded and had lower generation probabilities than equally common non-associated chains. In vitro tests confirmed that three of the cytomegalovirus-associated TCR beta chains recognize cytomegalovirus antigens. A cluster of highly shared sequence variants was judged likely to be a technical artifact of the sequencing pipeline.

V is reduced by 4 bases and J by 2 bases, leaving a spacing of 10 bases between them. CDR1 is given as MNHNY and CDR2 as SVGAGI, both from the germline V gene (reference sequence). The CDR3 measures 14 amino acids from cysteine to phenylalanine. CDR3 DNA only is kept here, 42 bases in frame from base 1. The V and J genes are TRBV6-6 and TRBJ2-3; the D gene is perhaps TRBD2, from 6 matching bases. This sequence was found in a young man in good health and CMV-seropositive. Sequences were obtained from PBMCs. The DNA sequence is as follows: TGTGCCAGCAGTTCCGGGACTTTCACAGATACGCAGTATTTT. Protein translation: CASSSGTFTDTQYF.